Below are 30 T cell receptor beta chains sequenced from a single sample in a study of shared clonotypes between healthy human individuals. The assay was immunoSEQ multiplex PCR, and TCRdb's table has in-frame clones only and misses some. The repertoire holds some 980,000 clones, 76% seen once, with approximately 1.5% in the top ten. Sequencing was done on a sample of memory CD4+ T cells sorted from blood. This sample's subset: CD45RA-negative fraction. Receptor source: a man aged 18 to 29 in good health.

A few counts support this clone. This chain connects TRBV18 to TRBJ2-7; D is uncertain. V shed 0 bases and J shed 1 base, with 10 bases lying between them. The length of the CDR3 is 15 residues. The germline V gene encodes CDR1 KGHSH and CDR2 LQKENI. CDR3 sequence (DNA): TGTGCCAGCTCACCACCTCTGGGCGCATCCTACGAGCAGTACTTC. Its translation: CASSPPLGASYEQYF.

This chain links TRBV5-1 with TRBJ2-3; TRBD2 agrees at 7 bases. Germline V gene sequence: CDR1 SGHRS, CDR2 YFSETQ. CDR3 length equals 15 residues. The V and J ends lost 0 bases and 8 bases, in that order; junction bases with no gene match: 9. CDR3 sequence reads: CASSLVAGERSTQYF. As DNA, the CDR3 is TGCGCCAGCAGCTTGGTAGCGGGCGAAAGGAGTACGCAGTATTTT.

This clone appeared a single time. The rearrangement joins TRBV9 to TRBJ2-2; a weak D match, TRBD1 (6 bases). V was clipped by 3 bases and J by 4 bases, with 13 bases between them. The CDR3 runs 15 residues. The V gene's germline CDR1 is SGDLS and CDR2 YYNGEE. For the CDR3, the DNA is TGTGCCAGCAGCGCTCGCAGGGGATCCACCGGGGAGCTGTTTTTT. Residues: CASSARRGSTGELFF.

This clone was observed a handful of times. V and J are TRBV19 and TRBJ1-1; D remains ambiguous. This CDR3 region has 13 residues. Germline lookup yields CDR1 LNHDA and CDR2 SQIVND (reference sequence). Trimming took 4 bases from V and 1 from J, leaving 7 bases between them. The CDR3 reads CASSSWGNTEAFF. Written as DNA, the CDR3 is TGTGCCAGTAGTAGCTGGGGGAACACTGAAGCTTTCTTT.

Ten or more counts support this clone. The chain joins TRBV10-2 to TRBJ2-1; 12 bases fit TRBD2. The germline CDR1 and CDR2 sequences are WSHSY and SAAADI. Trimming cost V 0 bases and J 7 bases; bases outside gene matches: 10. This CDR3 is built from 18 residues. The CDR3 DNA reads TGCGCCAGCAGTGAGTCGACTGGACTAGCGGGAAAAACAAATGAGCAGTTCTTC. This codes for CASSESTGLAGKTNEQFF.

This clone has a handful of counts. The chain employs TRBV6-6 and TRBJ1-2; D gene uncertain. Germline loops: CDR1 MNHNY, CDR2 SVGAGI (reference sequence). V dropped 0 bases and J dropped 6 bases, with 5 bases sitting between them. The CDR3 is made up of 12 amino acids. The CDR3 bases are TGTGCCAGCAGTTACTCGGCAGATGGCTACACCTTC. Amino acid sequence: CASSYSADGYTF.

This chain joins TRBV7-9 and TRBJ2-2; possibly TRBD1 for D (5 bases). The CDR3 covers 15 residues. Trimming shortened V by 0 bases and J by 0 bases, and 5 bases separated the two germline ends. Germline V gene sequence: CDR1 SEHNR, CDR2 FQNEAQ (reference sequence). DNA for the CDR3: TGTGCCAGCAGCTTAGCGACAGCGAACACCGGGGAGCTGTTTTTT. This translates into CASSLATANTGELFF.

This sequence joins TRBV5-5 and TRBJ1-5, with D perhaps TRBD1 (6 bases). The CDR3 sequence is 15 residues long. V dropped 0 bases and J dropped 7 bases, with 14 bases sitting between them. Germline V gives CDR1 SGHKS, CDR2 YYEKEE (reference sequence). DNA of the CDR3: TGTGCCAGCAGCTTGGGGCCAGGGGTGGACCAGCCCCAGCATTTT. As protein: CASSLGPGVDQPQHF. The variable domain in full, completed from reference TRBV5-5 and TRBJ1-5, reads DAGVTQSPTHLIKTRGQQVTLRCSPISGHKSVSWYQQVLGQGPQFIFQYYEKEERGRGNFPDRFSARQFPNYSSELNVNALLLGDSALYLCASSLGPGVDQPQHFGDGTRLSIL.

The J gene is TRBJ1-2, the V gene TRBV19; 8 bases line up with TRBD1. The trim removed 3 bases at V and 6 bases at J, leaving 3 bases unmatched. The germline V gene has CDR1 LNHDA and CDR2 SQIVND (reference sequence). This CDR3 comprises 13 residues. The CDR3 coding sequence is TGTGCCAGTAGTATTCTGACAGGGGATGGCTACACCTTC. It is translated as CASSILTGDGYTF. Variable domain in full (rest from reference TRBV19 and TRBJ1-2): DGGITQSPKYLFRKEGQNVTLSCEQNLNHDAMYWYRQDPGQGLRLIYYSQIVNDFQKGDIAEGYSVSREKKESFPLTVTSAQKNPTAFYLCASSILTGDGYTFGSGTRLTVV.

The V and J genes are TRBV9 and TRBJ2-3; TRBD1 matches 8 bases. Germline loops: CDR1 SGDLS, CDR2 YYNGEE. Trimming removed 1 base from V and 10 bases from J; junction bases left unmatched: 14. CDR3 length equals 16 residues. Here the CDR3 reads CASSVKADRVSDAQYF. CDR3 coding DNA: TGTGCCAGCAGCGTAAAGGCGGACAGGGTTAGCGATGCGCAGTATTTT.

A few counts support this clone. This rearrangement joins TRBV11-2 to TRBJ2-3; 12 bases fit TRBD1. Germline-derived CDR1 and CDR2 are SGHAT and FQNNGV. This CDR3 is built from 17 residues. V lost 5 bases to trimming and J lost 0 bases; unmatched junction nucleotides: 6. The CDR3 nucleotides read TGTGCCAGCAGCGGGGACAGGGGGCTGTATAGCACAGATACGCAGTATTTT. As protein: CASSGDRGLYSTDTQYF. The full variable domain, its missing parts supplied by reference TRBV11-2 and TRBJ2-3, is EAGVAQSPRYKIIEKRQSVAFWCNPISGHATLYWYQQILGQGPKLLIQFQNNGVVDDSQLPKDRFSAERLKGVDSTLKIQPAKLEDSAVYLCASSGDRGLYSTDTQYFGPGTRLTVL.

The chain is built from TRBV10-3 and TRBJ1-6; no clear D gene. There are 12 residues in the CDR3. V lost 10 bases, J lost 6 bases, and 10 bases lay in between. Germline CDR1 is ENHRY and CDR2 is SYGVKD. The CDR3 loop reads CATADGNSPLHF. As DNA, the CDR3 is TGTGCCACCGCGGACGGTAATTCACCCCTCCACTTT.

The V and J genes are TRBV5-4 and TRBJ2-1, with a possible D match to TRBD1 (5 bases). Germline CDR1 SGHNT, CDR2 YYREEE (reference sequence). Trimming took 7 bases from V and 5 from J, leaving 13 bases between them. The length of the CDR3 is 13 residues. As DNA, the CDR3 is TGTGCCAGCGTAGAACAGGAGAACAATGAGCAGTTCTTC. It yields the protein CASVEQENNEQFF. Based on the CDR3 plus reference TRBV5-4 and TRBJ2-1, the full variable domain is ETGVTQSPTHLIKTRGQQVTLRCSSQSGHNTVSWYQQALGQGPQFIFQYYREEENGRGNFPPRFSGLQFPNYSSELNVNALELDDSALYLCASVEQENNEQFFGPGTRLTVL.

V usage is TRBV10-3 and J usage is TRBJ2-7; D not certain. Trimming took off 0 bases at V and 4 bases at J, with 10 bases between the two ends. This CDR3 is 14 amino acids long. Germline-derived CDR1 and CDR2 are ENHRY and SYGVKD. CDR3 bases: TGTGCCATCAGTGAGTCTGCGATGGGGTACGAGCAGTACTTC. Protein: CAISESAMGYEQYF.

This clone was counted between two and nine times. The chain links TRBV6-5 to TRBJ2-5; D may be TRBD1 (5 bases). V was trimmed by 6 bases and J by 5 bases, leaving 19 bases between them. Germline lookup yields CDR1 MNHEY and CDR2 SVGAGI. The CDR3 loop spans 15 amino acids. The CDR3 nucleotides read TGTGCCAGCAGGGACACTCCTCGGCGGTTGGAGACCCAGTACTTC. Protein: CASRDTPRRLETQYF.

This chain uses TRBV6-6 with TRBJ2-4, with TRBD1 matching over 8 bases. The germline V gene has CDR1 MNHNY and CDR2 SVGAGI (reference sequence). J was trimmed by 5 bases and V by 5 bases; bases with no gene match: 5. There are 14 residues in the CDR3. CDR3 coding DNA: TGTGCCAGCAGTAAATCAGGGGGCCAAAACATTCAGTACTTC. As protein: CASSKSGGQNIQYF.

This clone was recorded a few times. The CDR3 coding sequence is TGTGCCAGCAGCTTAGGCTCTACAGGGTCCTACGAGCAGTACTTC. It codes for CASSLGSTGSYEQYF. V is TRBV5-8 and J is TRBJ2-7, with D possibly TRBD1 on 6 matching bases. Trimming cost V 2 bases and J 1 base, with 13 bases left between them. The germline CDR1 and CDR2 sequences are SGHTS and YDEGEE. The CDR3 loop spans 15 amino acids.

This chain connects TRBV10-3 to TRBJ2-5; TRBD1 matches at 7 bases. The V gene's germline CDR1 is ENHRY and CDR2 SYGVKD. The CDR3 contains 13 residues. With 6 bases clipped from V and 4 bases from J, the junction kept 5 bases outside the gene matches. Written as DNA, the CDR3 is TGTGCCATCAGAGACAGGGCGGGAGAGACCCAGTACTTC. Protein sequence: CAIRDRAGETQYF.

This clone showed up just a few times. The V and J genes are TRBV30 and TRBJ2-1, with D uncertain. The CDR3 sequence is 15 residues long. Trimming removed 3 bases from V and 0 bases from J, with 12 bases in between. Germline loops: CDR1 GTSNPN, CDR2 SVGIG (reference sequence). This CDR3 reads CAWRYGLYSYNEQFF. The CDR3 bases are TGTGCCTGGAGATACGGGCTCTACTCCTACAATGAGCAGTTCTTC.

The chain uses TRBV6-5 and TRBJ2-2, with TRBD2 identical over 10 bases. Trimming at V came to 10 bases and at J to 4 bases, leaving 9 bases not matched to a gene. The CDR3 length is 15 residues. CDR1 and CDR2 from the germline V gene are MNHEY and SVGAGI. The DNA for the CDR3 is TGTGCCACACAAAGCGGGGGGGGCATCACCGGGGAGCTGTTTTTT. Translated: CATQSGGGITGELFF.

In DNA form, the CDR3 reads TGTGCCAGTCGGACAGGGGGCTCCTACAATGAGCAGTTCTTC. It specifies CASRTGGSYNEQFF. The chain has TRBV21-1 and TRBJ2-1; TRBD1 is the table's D call and was not checked against the DNA. TRBV21-1 is designated a pseudogene. The CDR3 is made up of 14 amino acids.

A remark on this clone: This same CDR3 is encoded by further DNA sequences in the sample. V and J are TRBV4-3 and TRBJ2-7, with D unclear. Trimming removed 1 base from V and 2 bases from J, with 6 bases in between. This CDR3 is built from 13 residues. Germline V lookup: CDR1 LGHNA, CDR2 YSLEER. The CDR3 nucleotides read TGCGCCAGCAGCCAAGTTATCACCTACGAGCAGTACTTC. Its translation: CASSQVITYEQYF.

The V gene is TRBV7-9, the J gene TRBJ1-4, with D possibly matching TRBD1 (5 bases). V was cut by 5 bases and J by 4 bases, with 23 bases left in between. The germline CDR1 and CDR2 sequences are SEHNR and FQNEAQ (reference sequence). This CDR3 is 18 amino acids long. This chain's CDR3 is CASSNGRQAGRINEKLFF. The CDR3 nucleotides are TGTGCCAGCAGCAACGGACGCCAGGCGGGACGGATTAATGAAAAACTGTTTTTT.

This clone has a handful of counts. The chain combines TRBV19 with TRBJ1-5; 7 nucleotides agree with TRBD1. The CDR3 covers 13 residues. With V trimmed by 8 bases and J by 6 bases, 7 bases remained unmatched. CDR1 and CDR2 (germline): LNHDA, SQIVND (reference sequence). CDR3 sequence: CASEQGIGQPQHF. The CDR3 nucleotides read TGTGCCAGTGAACAGGGGATCGGTCAGCCCCAGCATTTT.

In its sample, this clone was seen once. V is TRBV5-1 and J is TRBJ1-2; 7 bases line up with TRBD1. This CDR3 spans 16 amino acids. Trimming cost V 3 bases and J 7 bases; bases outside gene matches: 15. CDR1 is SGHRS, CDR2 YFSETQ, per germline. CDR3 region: CASSSDRVGSRGGYTF. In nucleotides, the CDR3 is TGCGCCAGCAGCTCTGACAGGGTTGGTAGTCGGGGTGGCTACACCTTC.

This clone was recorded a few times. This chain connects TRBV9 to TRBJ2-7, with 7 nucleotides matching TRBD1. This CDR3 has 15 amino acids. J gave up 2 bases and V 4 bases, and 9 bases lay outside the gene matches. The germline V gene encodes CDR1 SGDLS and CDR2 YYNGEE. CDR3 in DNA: TGTGCCAGCAGCCCACACACGGGACAGACCTACGAGCAGTACTTC. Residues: CASSPHTGQTYEQYF.

CDR3 amino acids: CASSQDDFLLRDTMNTEAFF. In nucleotides, the CDR3 is TGTGCCAGCAGCCAAGACGATTTTTTATTACGGGACACAATGAACACTGAAGCTTTCTTT. The rearrangement links TRBV14 to TRBJ1-1, with D possibly being TRBD1 (6 bases). From germline, CDR1 is SGHDN and CDR2 FVKESK. The CDR3 runs to 20 residues. V lost 0 bases, J lost 0 bases, and 23 bases lay in between.

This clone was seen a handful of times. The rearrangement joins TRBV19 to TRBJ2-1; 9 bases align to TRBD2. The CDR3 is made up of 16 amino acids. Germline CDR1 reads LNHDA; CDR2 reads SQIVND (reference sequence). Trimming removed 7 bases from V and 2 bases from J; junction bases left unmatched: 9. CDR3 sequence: CASTVRLAGPYNEQFF. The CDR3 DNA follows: TGTGCCAGTACCGTAAGGCTAGCGGGACCCTACAATGAGCAGTTCTTC.

CDR3 sequence (DNA): TGTGGTCCTCGGGGAACCAGCGGGAGGCCGGGGTACGAGCAGTACTTC. This gives the protein CGPRGTSGRPGYEQYF. The gene calls are TRBV5-3 and TRBJ2-7; TRBD2 agrees at 9 bases. TRBV5-3 counts as an open reading frame of uncertain function. CDR3 length: 16 residues.

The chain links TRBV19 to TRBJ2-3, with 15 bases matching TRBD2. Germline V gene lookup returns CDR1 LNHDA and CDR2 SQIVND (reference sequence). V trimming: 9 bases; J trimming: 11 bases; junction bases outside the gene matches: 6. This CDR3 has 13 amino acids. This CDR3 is CASSGLAGGVQYF. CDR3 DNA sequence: TGTGCCAGCTCGGGACTAGCGGGGGGAGTGCAGTATTTT.